These 3 T cell receptor beta chains were sequenced from one sample in a study of blood T cell repertoires in COVID-19 (dated by TCRdb to 2018 to 2020). Library generation was performed with the immunoSEQ multiplex PCR assay. TCRdb took this table from immuneACCESS and kept in-frame rearrangements with V and J called. Such tables lack part of the clones; where checked against another copy, unresolved V genes explain under half of the gap, and the rest is unexplained. This sample lists about 180,000 clones; around 85% were detected once. The ten largest make up 9.8% of the sample. The sample was peripheral blood. These receptors were collected from a woman of 80 years or more with acute or convalescent COVID-19.

A few counts support this clone. The chain carries TRBV6-5 and TRBJ2-7; no firm D call. The CDR3 contains 15 residues. The V end was cut by 0 bases, the J end by 2 bases, with 11 bases between. CDR1 is MNHEY, CDR2 SVGAGI, per germline. CDR3 amino acids: CASSYSPGSAYEQYF. The CDR3 DNA sequence: TGTGCCAGCAGTTACTCCCCAGGTTCGGCCTACGAGCAGTACTTC.

The V gene is TRBV7-2, the J gene TRBJ1-2; possible D gene TRBD1, 5 bases. The CDR3 consists of 15 residues. V was shortened by 0 bases and J by 6 bases, with 14 bases between the two germline ends. The V gene's germline CDR1 is SGHTA and CDR2 FQGNSA. CDR3 residues: CASSLAIRAMDGYTF. As DNA, the CDR3 is TGTGCCAGCAGCTTAGCGATCAGGGCCATGGATGGCTACACCTTC.

This chain links TRBV3-1 (or the pseudogene TRBV3-2) with TRBJ2-7, with TRBD2 matching over 9 bases. The length of the CDR3 is 15 residues. The germline V gene encodes CDR1 LGHDT and CDR2 YNNKEL (reference sequence). The J segment lost 3 bases and the V segment lost 4 bases, leaving 7 bases of the junction unmatched. The DNA of the CDR3 is TGTGCCAGCAGCCGCCGGGGTAGCGGGGGCTACGAGCAGTACTTC. As protein: CASSRRGSGGYEQYF.